Below, one T cell receptor (beta chain) is given with its context. PCR employed 60 Vbeta and 13 Jbeta primers. Data came from immunoSEQ multiplex PCR; TCRdb stores just in-frame clones and leaves some out. The data hold under 200,000 clones, with more than 75% observed a single time. This specimen belongs to a study of cytomegalovirus exposure and HLA in healthy donors. Germline-derived CDR1 and CDR2 are MNHEY and SMNVEV (reference sequence). With V trimmed by 1 base and J by 7 bases, 6 bases remained unmatched. The CDR3 covers 15 residues. This receptor was identified in a male donor in good health and CMV-seropositive. The rearrangement joins TRBV27 to TRBJ2-7; 11 positions match TRBD1. Sequenced input: PBMCs. In DNA form, the CDR3 reads TGTGCCAGCAGTTTATTAGGACAGGGGGCTGGGGAGCAGTACTTC. Translating gives CASSLLGQGAGEQYF.